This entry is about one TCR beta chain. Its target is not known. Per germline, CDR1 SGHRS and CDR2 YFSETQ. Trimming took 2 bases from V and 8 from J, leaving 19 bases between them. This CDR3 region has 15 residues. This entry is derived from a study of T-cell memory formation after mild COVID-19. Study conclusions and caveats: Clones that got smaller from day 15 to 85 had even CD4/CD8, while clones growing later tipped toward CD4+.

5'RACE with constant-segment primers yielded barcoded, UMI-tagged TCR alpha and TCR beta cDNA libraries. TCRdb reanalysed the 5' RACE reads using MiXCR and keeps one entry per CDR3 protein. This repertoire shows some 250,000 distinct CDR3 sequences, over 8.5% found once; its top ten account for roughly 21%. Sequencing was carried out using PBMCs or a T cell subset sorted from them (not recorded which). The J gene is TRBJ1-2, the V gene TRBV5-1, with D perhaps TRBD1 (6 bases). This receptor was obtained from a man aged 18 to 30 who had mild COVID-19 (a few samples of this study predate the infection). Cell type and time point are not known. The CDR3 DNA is TGCGCCAGCAGCTTAGAAACAGGGCCCGAAGGGGGCTACACCTTC. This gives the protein CASSLETGPEGGYTF.